Below, 29 T cell receptor beta chains from the same sample are listed, as sequenced in a study of T cells in women clearing cervical HPV infection. The data were produced by immunoSEQ multiplex PCR, yet TCRdb's version contains in-frame clones alone and is incomplete. This sample's table reports approximately 49,000 clones. The sequenced sample consisted of blood buffy coat. Receptors originate from a woman between 18 and 70 years old with a cervical HPV16 infection that either progressed to CIN3+ or cleared (not recorded which).

With regard to this clone: From the germline J gene comes the end of the CDR3, since the read stops 3 residues before it. The chain couples TRBV7-9 to TRBJ2-5; tentatively, D is TRBD1 (6 bases). This CDR3 is 14 amino acids long. Germline V gene data show CDR1 as SEHNR and CDR2 as FQNEAQ (reference sequence). Trimming cost V 5 bases and J 5 bases, with 15 bases left between them. The CDR3 loop is CASSPRQDPETQYF. Incomplete CDR3 DNA: TGTGCCAGCAGCCCCCGACAGGATCCCGAGACC.

As to this clone: The observed sequence ends 3 residues before the CDR3 terminus, with the missing tail filled in from the germline J gene. This chain links TRBV30 with TRBJ2-1; 7 bases fit TRBD2. V was clipped by 4 bases and J by 6 bases; unmatched bases: 15. CDR3 length equals 16 residues. From germline, CDR1 is GTSNPN and CDR2 SVGIG (reference sequence). The chain's CDR3 is CAWIRGEAFLFNEQFF. CDR3 DNA, as far as it was read: TGTGCCTGGATTCGGGGGGAGGCCTTCCTATTCAATGAG.

Regarding this clone: Sequencing ends 3 residues short of the CDR3 end; the germline J gene provides the rest. The J gene is TRBJ1-3, the V gene TRBV5-4; a weak D match, TRBD1 (5 bases). Trimming removed 8 bases from V and 6 bases from J, with 18 bases in between. Germline V gene sequence: CDR1 SGHNT, CDR2 YYREEE (reference sequence). CDR3 size: 14 residues. The CDR3 here is CASRREFEENTIYF. CDR3 DNA, as far as it was read: TGTGCCAGTCGCAGGGAGTTCGAGGAAAACACC.

Comment on this clone: The CDR3 end is not reached by the read, which stops 3 residues before it; the germline J gene fills it in. The V call is TRBV6-4, the J call TRBJ2-3; 11 nucleotides match TRBD2. The V gene's germline CDR1 is MRHNA and CDR2 SNTAGT. This CDR3 contains 15 residues. V was clipped by 5 bases and J by 1 base; unmatched bases: 2. CDR3 DNA (partial): TGTGCCAGCAGTTTACTAGCGGGGGGCACAGATACG. It is translated as CASSLLAGGTDT. The CDR3 in full is CASSLLAGGTDTQYF.

Worth noting for this clone: Read sequence stops 3 residues before the CDR3 end, and the germline J gene provides the missing end. The chain uses TRBV7-8 and TRBJ1-5, with 8 bases that match TRBD1. Losses at the gene ends were 1 base for V and 3 bases for J; bases not matched to a gene: 5. The CDR3 covers 16 residues. Germline CDR1 is SGHVS and CDR2 is FQNEAQ. The CDR3 sequence is CASSLGGRGLNQPQHF. CDR3 DNA (partial): TGTGCCAGCAGCTTAGGAGGCAGGGGGCTCAATCAGCCC.

A remark on this clone: The CDR3 end falls 3 residues outside the read, so it is completed with the germline J gene. This chain joins TRBV20-1 and TRBJ1-2; D perhaps matches TRBD1 (5 bases). Between the trimmed V and J ends, which lost 0 bases and 5 bases, there was a span of 13 bases. The V gene's germline CDR1 is DFQATT and CDR2 SNEGSKA (reference sequence). The CDR3 is 14 residues long. The part of the CDR3 DNA that was read is TGCAGTGCTAGAGATCAGGGCCCTGGGTATGGC. Translating gives CSARDQGPGYG. The complete CDR3 protein is CSARDQGPGYGYTF.

Concerning this clone: The read terminates 3 residues ahead of where the CDR3 ends, so the germline J gene completes it. The rearrangement uses TRBV7-2 and TRBJ1-2, with TRBD1 matching over 7 bases. Trimming at V came to 3 bases and at J to 4 bases, leaving 2 bases not matched to a gene. This CDR3 is built from 13 residues. The V gene's germline CDR1 is SGHTA and CDR2 FQGNSA. The sequenced part of the CDR3 DNA is TGTGCCAGCAGCTTCGGGACAGCCTATGGC. Its translation is CASSFGTAYG. The entire CDR3 protein is CASSFGTAYGYTF.

With regard to this clone: The missing CDR3 end, 3 residues past where the read stops, is filled in from the germline J gene. The chain couples TRBV19 to TRBJ1-5; the D gene is possibly TRBD1 (6 bases). Trimming removed 10 bases at V and 4 bases at J, with 23 bases between. This CDR3 is 16 amino acids long. From germline, CDR1 is LNHDA and CDR2 SQIVND (reference sequence). CDR3 amino acids: CATNAGGGVGNQPQHF. The sequenced CDR3 bases are TGTGCCACCAATGCGGGAGGGGGGGTGGGTAATCAGCCC.

Worth noting for this clone: The read is 3 residues too short to cover the CDR3 end, so that end is filled in from the germline J gene. The rearrangement uses TRBV2 and TRBJ1-4, with 8 bases lining up with TRBD1. V shed 7 bases, J shed 4 bases, and the junction held 2 bases outside the gene matches. In germline, CDR1 is SNHLY, CDR2 FYNNEI. The CDR3 extends over 13 amino acids. Partial CDR3 DNA: TGTGCCAGCAAGGGACAGGTTAATGAAAAA. As protein: CASKGQVNEK. The complete CDR3 protein is CASKGQVNEKLFF.

About this clone itself: From the germline J gene comes the end of the CDR3, since the read stops 3 residues before it. The genes are TRBV7-6 and TRBJ2-7, with D possibly TRBD1 on 6 matching bases. The CDR3 has 15 amino acids. CDR1 and CDR2 from the germline V gene are SGHVS and FNYEAQ. Trimming cost V 0 bases and J 0 bases, with 9 bases left between them. CDR3 region: CASSLAGTSSYEQYF. The CDR3 DNA, read in part, is TGTGCCAGCAGCTTAGCCGGGACAAGCTCCTACGAG.

Concerning this clone: The read stops 3 residues short of the end of the CDR3; the missing end is completed from the germline J gene. This chain links TRBV20-1 with TRBJ1-2; 8 nucleotides agree with TRBD1. CDR3 size: 14 residues. Per germline, CDR1 DFQATT and CDR2 SNEGSKA (reference sequence). The part of the CDR3 DNA that was read is TGCAGTGCTAGGGAGTGGACAGGGCTAAAGGGC. This sequence encodes CSAREWTGLKG. The entire CDR3 protein is CSAREWTGLKGYTF.

Worth noting for this clone: The DNA ends 3 residues before the CDR3 does, and the rest of the CDR3 is filled in from the germline J gene. The V and J genes are TRBV5-1 and TRBJ2-2, with 9 bases identical to TRBD1. V was clipped by 4 bases and J by 4 bases; unmatched bases: 2. CDR3 length equals 14 residues. Germline CDR1 reads SGHRS; CDR2 reads YFSETQ. CDR3 bases read: TGCGCCAGCAGCCCGACAGGGGGCACCGGGGAG. It specifies CASSPTGGTGE. The CDR3 as a whole reads CASSPTGGTGELFF.

As to this clone: Coverage ceases 3 residues before the CDR3 finishes, and the germline J gene fills in the end. V and J are TRBV7-2 and TRBJ1-6; possible D gene TRBD1, 5 bases. The CDR3 spans 14 residues. Germline-derived CDR1 and CDR2 are SGHTA and FQGNSA. CDR3 residues: CASSLALQGFTLHF. The part of the CDR3 DNA that was read is TGTGCCAGCAGCTTAGCGCTGCAGGGATTCACC. Supplemented by reference TRBV7-2 and TRBJ1-6, the full variable domain reads GAGVSQSPSNKVTEKGKDVELRCDPISGHTALYWYRQSLGQGLEFLIYFQGNSAPDKSGLPSDRFSAERTGGSVSTLTIQRTQQEDSAVYLCASSLALQGFTLHFGNGTRLTVT.

As concerns this clone: Coverage ceases 3 residues before the CDR3 finishes, and the germline J gene fills in the end. The genes are TRBV5-1 and TRBJ2-7; maybe TRBD1 (6 bases). V lost 4 bases and J 1 base, leaving 12 bases between the germline ends. The CDR3 has 14 residues. The V gene's germline CDR1 is SGHRS and CDR2 YFSETQ. The sequenced part of the CDR3 DNA is TGCGCCAGCAGCCCCGGGGACACGTCCTACGAG. It encodes CASSPGDTSYE. The full CDR3 protein reads CASSPGDTSYEQYF.

A word on this clone: The read stops 3 residues short of the end of the CDR3; the missing end is completed from the germline J gene. The V call is TRBV5-6, the J call TRBJ1-2; no clear D. The ends were cut back, 4 bases at V and 4 bases at J, with 14 bases in the middle. This CDR3 is built from 14 residues. Per the germline V gene, CDR1 is SGHDT and CDR2 is YYEEEE. CDR3 amino acids: CASSGRESFYGYTF. The DNA read from the CDR3 is TGTGCCAGCAGCGGTCGAGAAAGCTTCTATGGC.

Turning to this clone: The CDR3 end falls 3 residues outside the read, so it is completed with the germline J gene. The genes are TRBV20-1 and TRBJ2-5; 11 nucleotides line up with TRBD2. From germline, CDR1 is DFQATT and CDR2 SNEGSKA (reference sequence). The CDR3 is 18 amino acids. V lost 5 bases, J lost 4 bases, and 18 bases stayed unmatched. The CDR3 sequence is CSAPPLGIAGGLGETQYF. The sequenced CDR3 bases are TGCAGTGCTCCACCTCTGGGGATAGCGGGGGGGCTGGGAGAGACC.

About this clone: The read finishes 3 residues shy of the CDR3 end, and the germline J gene is used to complete it. This chain uses TRBV2 with TRBJ1-1; D uncertain. Per germline, CDR1 SNHLY and CDR2 FYNNEI. CDR3 length: 10 amino acids. The covered CDR3 bases are TGTGCCAGCAGTGGCGGGGAG. This encodes CASSGGE. The CDR3 in its entirety is CASSGGEAFF.

The CDR3 spells CSASGDRGTANTIYF. The covered CDR3 bases are TGCAGTGCTTCCGGGGACAGGGGGACTGCAAACACC. The V and J genes are TRBV20-1 and TRBJ1-3, with 11 bases identical to TRBD1. The DNA ends 3 residues before the CDR3 does, and the rest of the CDR3 is filled in from the germline J gene. J gave up 6 bases and V 5 bases, and 9 bases lay outside the gene matches. CDR1 and CDR2 from the germline V gene are DFQATT and SNEGSKA (reference sequence). This CDR3 has 15 residues.

To note about this clone: The observed sequence ends 3 residues before the CDR3 terminus, with the missing tail filled in from the germline J gene. V is TRBV7-2 and J is TRBJ2-2; 8 bases are shared with TRBD1. The CDR3 runs to 12 residues. J was trimmed by 6 bases and V by 6 bases; bases with no gene match: 0. CDR1 is SGHTA, CDR2 FQGNSA, per germline. The part of the CDR3 DNA that was read is TGTGCCAGCAGGACAGGGGCCGGGGAG. Translation: CASRTGAGE. The whole CDR3 sequence is CASRTGAGELFF.

In regard to this clone: The DNA ends 3 residues before the CDR3 does, and the rest of the CDR3 is filled in from the germline J gene. V usage is TRBV29-1 and J usage is TRBJ2-3; TRBD2 matches 7 bases. Per the germline V gene, CDR1 is SQVTM and CDR2 is ANQGSEA. This CDR3 is 11 amino acids long. The J segment lost 6 bases and the V segment lost 3 bases, leaving 0 bases of the junction unmatched. The CDR3 bases that were read are TGCAGCGTTGAGGGGGGGGATACG. Its protein product is CSVEGGDT. The full CDR3 protein is CSVEGGDTQYF.

A word on this clone: The sequenced fragment ends 3 residues before the CDR3 boundary, so the rest is inferred from the germline J gene. The genes are TRBV6-2 or TRBV6-3 and TRBJ2-2; 12 bases are a match to TRBD2. This CDR3 has 16 amino acids. The ends lost 3 bases at V and 6 bases at J; junction bases unmatched: 5. CDR1 and CDR2 (germline): MNHEY, SVGEGT. CDR3 DNA (partial): TGTGCCAGCAGTTATCAACTAGCGGGAGGTTCCGGGGAG. Amino acids: CASSYQLAGGSGE. The whole CDR3 sequence is CASSYQLAGGSGELFF.

As to this clone: With the read ending 3 residues before the CDR3 end, the germline J gene is used to fill in that end. V gene TRBV6-2 or TRBV6-3 combines with J gene TRBJ2-7; 7 nucleotides match TRBD1. The germline V gene has CDR1 MNHEY and CDR2 SVGEGT. V was clipped by 1 base and J by 2 bases; unmatched bases: 5. This CDR3 is built from 15 residues. The sequenced part of the CDR3 DNA is TGTGCCAGCAGTTACTACCGACAGGGTACCTACGAG. Translation gives CASSYYRQGTYE. The CDR3 as a whole reads CASSYYRQGTYEQYF.

As regards this clone: With the read ending 3 residues before the CDR3 end, the germline J gene is used to fill in that end. The chain recombines TRBV12-3 or TRBV12-4 with TRBJ2-7; 10 nucleotides align to TRBD1. This CDR3 is built from 14 residues. With 4 bases clipped from V and 4 bases from J, the junction kept 4 bases outside the gene matches. CDR3: CASSYGTGVYEQYF. The sequenced part of the CDR3 DNA is TGTGCCAGCAGTTACGGGACAGGGGTTTACGAG.

A note on this clone: From the germline J gene comes the end of the CDR3, since the read stops 3 residues before it. The chain links TRBV6-2 or TRBV6-3 to TRBJ2-1; 7 positions agree with TRBD1. CDR3 length equals 15 residues. Germline CDR1 MNHEY, CDR2 SVGEGT. V was pared by 3 bases and J by 5 bases, with 7 bases of the junction left unmatched. The CDR3 region is CASSYRDSADNEQFF. The sequenced part of the CDR3 DNA is TGTGCCAGCAGTTATAGGGACAGTGCGGACAATGAG.

A remark on this clone: The read terminates 3 residues ahead of where the CDR3 ends, so the germline J gene completes it. This sequence joins TRBV5-1 and TRBJ2-3; a possible D gene is TRBD2 (6 bases). The length of the CDR3 is 15 residues. Germline V gene lookup returns CDR1 SGHRS and CDR2 YFSETQ. V lost 0 bases to trimming and J lost 4 bases, with 12 bases between them. The CDR3 DNA, read in part, is TGCGCCAGCAGCTTGGAGGTTCCTAGCGCAGATACG. It translates to CASSLEVPSADT. In full, the CDR3 reads CASSLEVPSADTQYF.

As for this clone: The read stops 3 residues short of the end of the CDR3; the missing end is completed from the germline J gene. The rearrangement joins TRBV5-1 to TRBJ2-1; D is undetermined. The CDR3 spans 12 residues. Trimming pared 2 bases from V and 6 bases from J, leaving 6 bases between. CDR1 SGHRS and CDR2 YFSETQ come from the germline V gene. CDR3 DNA, as far as it was read: TGCGCCAGCAGCTTCCAGTCCAATGAG. Translated, it gives CASSFQSNE. The entire CDR3 reads CASSFQSNEQFF.

Concerning this clone: Read coverage stops 3 residues before the CDR3 terminus; the germline J gene supplies the remainder. The genes are TRBV30 and TRBJ2-7, with a tentative D call TRBD2 (7 bases). V was pared by 5 bases and J by 2 bases, with 25 bases between. The CDR3 totals 17 residues. CDR1 GTSNPN and CDR2 SVGIG come from the germline V gene (reference sequence). The covered CDR3 bases are TGTGCCTGGCGTAAAGCCGGGACATGGACTAGTACCTACGAG. It translates to CAWRKAGTWTSTYE. The complete CDR3 sequence is CAWRKAGTWTSTYEQYF.

A note on this clone: Read coverage stops 3 residues before the CDR3 terminus; the germline J gene supplies the remainder. This sample also contains other DNA sequences that code for the same CDR3. The chain joins TRBV11-2 to TRBJ1-5; maybe TRBD1 (6 bases). Trimming cost V 2 bases and J 4 bases, with 9 bases left between them. Per germline, CDR1 SGHAT and CDR2 FQNNGV. The CDR3 runs to 14 residues. The sequenced part of the CDR3 DNA is TGTGCCAGCAGCTTAACAGGGCCGAATCAGCCC. Translation: CASSLTGPNQP. The full CDR3 protein is CASSLTGPNQPQHF.

Regarding this clone: The sequenced fragment ends 3 residues before the CDR3 boundary, so the rest is inferred from the germline J gene. V usage is TRBV2 and J usage is TRBJ1-2, with D perhaps TRBD1 (5 bases). The CDR3 totals 13 residues. Germline values: CDR1 SNHLY, CDR2 FYNNEI. Trimming left V 10 bases short and J 7 bases short, with 19 bases between. The sequenced CDR3 bases are TGTGCCATCCAAAAGCAGGGTTCGGGTGGC. This gives the protein CAIQKQGSGG. The whole CDR3 region reads CAIQKQGSGGYTF.